The present T cell receptor (beta chain) was sequenced within a study of T cell repertoires in cytomegalovirus infection. Background on the study: Selected CMV epitopes included recently identified HLA-C-restricted ones as well as well-studied HLA-B-restricted ones. Overall study findings and caveats: Ex vivo responses were dominated by HLA-C-restricted CMV-specific TCR beta clonotypes.

Points on this clonotype: Its specificity is unknown.

One entry per CDR3 protein results from TCRdb running MiXCR on the reads. The repertoire consists of some 500,000 distinct CDR3 sequences, with roughly a third occurring once and the leading ten covering under 20%. V was pared by 10 bases and J by 11 bases, with 16 bases of the junction left unmatched. CDR3 length equals 13 residues. Per the germline V gene, CDR1 is SGHVS and CDR2 is FNYEAQ. Sequences were derived from cultured PBMCs, sampled from culture after CMV antigen stimulation. The TCR sequence derives from a human donor in good health (CMV status not recorded). Some clones in this sample may be carry-over from other donors' samples. The chain couples TRBV7-6 to TRBJ1-2; 7 bases are shared with TRBD1. CDR3 region: CATGPGEGAEYTF. Written as DNA, the CDR3 is TGTGCCACCGGGCCAGGAGAGGGGGCGGAGTACACCTTC.